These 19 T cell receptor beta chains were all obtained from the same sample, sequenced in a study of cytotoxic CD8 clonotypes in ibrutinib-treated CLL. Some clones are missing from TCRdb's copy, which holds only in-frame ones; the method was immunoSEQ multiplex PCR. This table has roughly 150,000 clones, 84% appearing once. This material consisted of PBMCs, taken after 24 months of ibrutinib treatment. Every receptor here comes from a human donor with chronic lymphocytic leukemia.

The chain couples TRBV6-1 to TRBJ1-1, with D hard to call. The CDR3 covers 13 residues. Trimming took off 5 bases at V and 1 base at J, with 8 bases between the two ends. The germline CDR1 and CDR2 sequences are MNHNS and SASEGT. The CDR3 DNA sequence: TGTGCCAGCAGTACTATTGGGAACACTGAAGCTTTCTTT. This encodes CASSTIGNTEAFF.

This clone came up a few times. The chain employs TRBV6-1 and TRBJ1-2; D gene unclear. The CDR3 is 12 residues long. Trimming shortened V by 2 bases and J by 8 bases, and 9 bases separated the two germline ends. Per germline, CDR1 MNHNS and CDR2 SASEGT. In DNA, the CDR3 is TGTGCCAGCAGTGAATATAGGTGGGGCTACACCTTC. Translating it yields CASSEYRWGYTF.

CDR3 loop: CASSLDRTKAFF. The CDR3 DNA reads TGTGCCAGCAGCTTAGACAGGACTAAAGCTTTCTTT. The chain carries TRBV7-2 and TRBJ1-1; D might be TRBD1 (5 bases). The germline V gene has CDR1 SGHTA and CDR2 FQGNSA. This CDR3 region has 12 residues. Trimming shortened V by 1 base and J by 9 bases, and 9 bases separated the two germline ends.

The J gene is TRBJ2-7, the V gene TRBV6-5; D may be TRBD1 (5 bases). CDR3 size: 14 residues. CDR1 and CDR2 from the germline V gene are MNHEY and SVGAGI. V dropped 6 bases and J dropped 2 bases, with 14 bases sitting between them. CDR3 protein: CASRTQQGTYEQYF. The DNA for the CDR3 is TGTGCCAGCAGAACACAGCAGGGAACCTACGAGCAGTACTTC.

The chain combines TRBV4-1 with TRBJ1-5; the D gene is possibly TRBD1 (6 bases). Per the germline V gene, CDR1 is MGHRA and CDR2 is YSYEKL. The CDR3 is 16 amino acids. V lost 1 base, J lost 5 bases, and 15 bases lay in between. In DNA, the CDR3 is TGCGCCAGCAGCCAAGTAAGGGGGACTTCGGATCAGCCCCAGCATTTT. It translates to CASSQVRGTSDQPQHF.

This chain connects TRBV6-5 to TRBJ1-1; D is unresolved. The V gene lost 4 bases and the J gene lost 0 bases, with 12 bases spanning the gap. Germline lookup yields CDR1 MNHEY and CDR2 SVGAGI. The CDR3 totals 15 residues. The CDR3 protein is CASSLGYMMNTEAFF. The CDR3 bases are TGTGCCAGCAGTTTGGGTTACATGATGAACACTGAAGCTTTCTTT.

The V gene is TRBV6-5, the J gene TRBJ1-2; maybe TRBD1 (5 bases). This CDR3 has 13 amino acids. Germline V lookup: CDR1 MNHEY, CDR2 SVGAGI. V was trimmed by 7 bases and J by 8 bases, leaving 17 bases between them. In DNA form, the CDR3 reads TGTGCCAGCACTCTCGGGCAGGGTCGGGGCTACACCTTC. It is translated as CASTLGQGRGYTF.

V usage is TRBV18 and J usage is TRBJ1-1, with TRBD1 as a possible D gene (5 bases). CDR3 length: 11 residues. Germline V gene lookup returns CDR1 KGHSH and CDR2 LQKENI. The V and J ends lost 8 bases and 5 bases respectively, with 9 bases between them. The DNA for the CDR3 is TGTGCCAGCACGGACAATACTGAAGCTTTCTTT. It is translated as CASTDNTEAFF.

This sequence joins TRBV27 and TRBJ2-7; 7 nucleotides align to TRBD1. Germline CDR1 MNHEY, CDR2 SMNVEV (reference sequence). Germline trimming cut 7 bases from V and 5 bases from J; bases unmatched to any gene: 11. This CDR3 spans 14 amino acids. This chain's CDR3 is CASTPQGVLHEQYF. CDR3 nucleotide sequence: TGTGCCAGCACCCCCCAGGGGGTACTCCACGAGCAGTACTTC.

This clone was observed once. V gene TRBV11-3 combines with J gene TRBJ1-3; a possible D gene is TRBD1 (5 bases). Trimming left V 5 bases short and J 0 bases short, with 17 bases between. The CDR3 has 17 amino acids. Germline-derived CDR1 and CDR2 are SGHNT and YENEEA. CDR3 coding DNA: TGTGCCAGCAGCCCTACCGGGGGGGAGTACTCTGGAAACACCATATATTTT. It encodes CASSPTGGEYSGNTIYF.

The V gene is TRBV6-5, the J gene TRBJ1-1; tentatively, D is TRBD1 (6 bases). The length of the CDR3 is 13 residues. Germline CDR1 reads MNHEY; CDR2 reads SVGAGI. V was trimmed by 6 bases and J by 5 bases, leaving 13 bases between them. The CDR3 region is CASRPSGVTEAFF. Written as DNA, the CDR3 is TGTGCCAGCAGACCCTCAGGGGTGACTGAAGCTTTCTTT.

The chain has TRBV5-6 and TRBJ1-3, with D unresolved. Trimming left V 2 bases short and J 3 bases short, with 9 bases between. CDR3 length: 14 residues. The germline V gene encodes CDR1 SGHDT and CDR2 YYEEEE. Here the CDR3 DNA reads TGTGCCAGCAGCTTCGAACGCTATGGAAACACCATATATTTT. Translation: CASSFERYGNTIYF. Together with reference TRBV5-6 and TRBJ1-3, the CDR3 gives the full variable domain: DAGVTQSPTHLIKTRGQQVTLRCSPKSGHDTVSWYQQALGQGPQFIFQYYEEEERQRGNFPDRFSGHQFPNYSSELNVNALLLGDSALYLCASSFERYGNTIYFGEGSWLTVV.

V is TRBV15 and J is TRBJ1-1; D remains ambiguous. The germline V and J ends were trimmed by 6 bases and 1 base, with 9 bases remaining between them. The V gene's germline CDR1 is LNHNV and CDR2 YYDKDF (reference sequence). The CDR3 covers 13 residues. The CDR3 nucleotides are TGTGCCACCAGAGACCCAGGGAACACTGAAGCTTTCTTT. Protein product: CATRDPGNTEAFF.

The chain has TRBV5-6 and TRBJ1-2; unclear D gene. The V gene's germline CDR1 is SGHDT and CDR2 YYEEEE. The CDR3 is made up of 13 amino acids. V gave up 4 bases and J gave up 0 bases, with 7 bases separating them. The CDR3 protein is CASSELANYGYTF. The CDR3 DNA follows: TGTGCCAGCAGCGAGCTAGCTAACTATGGCTACACCTTC.

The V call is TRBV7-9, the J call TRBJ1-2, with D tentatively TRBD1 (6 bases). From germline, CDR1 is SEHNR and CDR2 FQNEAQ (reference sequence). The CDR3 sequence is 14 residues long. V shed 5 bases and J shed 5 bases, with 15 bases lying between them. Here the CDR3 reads CASSPRAGVYGYTF. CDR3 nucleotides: TGTGCCAGCAGCCCCCGGGCAGGGGTTTATGGCTACACCTTC. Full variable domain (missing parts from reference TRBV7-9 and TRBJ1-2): DTGVSQNPRHKITKRGQNVTFRCDPISEHNRLYWYRQTLGQGPEFLTYFQNEAQLEKSRLLSDRFSAERPKGSFSTLEIQRTEQGDSAMYLCASSPRAGVYGYTFGSGTRLTVV.

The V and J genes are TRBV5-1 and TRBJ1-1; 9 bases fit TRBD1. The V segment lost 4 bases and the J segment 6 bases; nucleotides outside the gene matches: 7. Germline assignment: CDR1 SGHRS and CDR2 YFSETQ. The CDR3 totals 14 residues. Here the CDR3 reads CASSLGTGIPEAFF. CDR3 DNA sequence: TGCGCCAGCAGCCTCGGGACAGGGATCCCTGAAGCTTTCTTT.

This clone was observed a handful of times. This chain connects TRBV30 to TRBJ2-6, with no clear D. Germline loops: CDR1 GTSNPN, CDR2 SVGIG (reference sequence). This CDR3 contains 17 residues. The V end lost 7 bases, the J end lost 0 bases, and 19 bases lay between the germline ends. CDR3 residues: CASKRTQYFSGANVLTF. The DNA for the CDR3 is TGTGCCTCAAAACGGACCCAGTACTTCTCTGGGGCCAACGTCCTGACTTTC.

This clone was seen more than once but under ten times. The DNA of the CDR3 is TGTGCCAGCAGCTTGTTTCCGGACACTGAAGCTTTCTTT. This gives the protein CASSLFPDTEAFF. The genes are TRBV11-2 and TRBJ1-1, with D unclear. The V gene's germline CDR1 is SGHAT and CDR2 FQNNGV. The V end was cut by 3 bases, the J end by 3 bases, with 8 bases between. This CDR3 comprises 13 residues.

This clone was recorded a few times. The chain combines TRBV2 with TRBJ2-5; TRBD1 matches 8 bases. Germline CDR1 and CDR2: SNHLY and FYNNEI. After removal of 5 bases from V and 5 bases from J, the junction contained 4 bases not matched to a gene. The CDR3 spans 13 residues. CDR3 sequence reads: CASSPRQGETQYF. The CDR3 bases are TGTGCCAGCAGTCCCCGACAGGGGGAGACCCAGTACTTC.